Reported below is one T cell receptor beta chain. What it binds is unknown. The sample comes from a study of T cells expressing NK-cell markers. Study-wide context: Most of the eight sequenced donors were classified as HCMV-seropositive, and one was classified as seronegative.

General study findings and limits: Nothing established the HCMV specificity of expanded NKG2C+ T cell clones.

The CDR3 consists of 14 residues. Germline CDR1 is SNHLY and CDR2 is FYNNEI. TCRdb reanalyzed the 5' RACE reads, giving one entry per CDR3 protein sequence and no DNA. This repertoire comprises roughly 180,000 distinct CDR3 sequences; its ten largest clones make up 20% to 25%. V and J are TRBV2 and TRBJ1-1. Sequenced material: blood T cells: a sorted CD56 or NKG2C T cell subset, CD4+ or CD8+ T cells, or bulk PBMC T cells (not recorded which). The clonotype originates from a man aged 18-70 years in good health. The CDR3 loop reads CASSERREDTEAFF.